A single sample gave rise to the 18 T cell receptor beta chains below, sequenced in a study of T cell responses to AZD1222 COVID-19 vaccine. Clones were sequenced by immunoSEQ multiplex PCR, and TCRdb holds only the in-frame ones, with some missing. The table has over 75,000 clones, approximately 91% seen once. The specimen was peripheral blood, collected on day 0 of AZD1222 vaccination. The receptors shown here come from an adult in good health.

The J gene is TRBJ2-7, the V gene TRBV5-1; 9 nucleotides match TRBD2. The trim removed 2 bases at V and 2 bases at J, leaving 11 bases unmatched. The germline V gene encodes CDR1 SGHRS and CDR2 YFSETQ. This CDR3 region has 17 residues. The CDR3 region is CASSLETTSGFPYEQYF. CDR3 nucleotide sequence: TGCGCCAGCAGCTTAGAGACGACTAGCGGATTTCCCTACGAGCAGTACTTC.

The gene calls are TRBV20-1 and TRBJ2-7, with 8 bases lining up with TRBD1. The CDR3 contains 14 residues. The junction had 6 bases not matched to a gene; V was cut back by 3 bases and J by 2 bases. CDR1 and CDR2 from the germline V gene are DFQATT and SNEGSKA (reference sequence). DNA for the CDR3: TGCAGTGCTAGTCAGGGACAGGACCCCTACGAGCAGTACTTC. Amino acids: CSASQGQDPYEQYF.

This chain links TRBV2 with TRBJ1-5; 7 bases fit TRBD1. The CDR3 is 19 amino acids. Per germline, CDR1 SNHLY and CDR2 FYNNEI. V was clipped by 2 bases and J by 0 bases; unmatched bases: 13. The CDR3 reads CASSEHPLTGDYSNQPQHF. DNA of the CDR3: TGTGCCAGCAGTGAACACCCCCTTACAGGGGACTATAGCAATCAGCCCCAGCATTTT.

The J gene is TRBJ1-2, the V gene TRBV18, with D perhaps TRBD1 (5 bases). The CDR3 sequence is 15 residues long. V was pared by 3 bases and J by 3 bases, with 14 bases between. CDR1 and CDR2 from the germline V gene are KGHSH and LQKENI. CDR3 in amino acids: CASSPRDGGDYGYTF. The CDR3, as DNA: TGTGCCAGCTCACCGCGGGACGGAGGGGACTATGGCTACACCTTC.

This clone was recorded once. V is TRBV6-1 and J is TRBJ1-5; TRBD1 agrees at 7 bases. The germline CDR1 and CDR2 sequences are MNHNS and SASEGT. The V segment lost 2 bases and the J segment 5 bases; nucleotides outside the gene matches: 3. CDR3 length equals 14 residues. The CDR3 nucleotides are TGTGCCAGCAGTGAATATACAGGGGATCAGCCCCAGCATTTT. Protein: CASSEYTGDQPQHF.

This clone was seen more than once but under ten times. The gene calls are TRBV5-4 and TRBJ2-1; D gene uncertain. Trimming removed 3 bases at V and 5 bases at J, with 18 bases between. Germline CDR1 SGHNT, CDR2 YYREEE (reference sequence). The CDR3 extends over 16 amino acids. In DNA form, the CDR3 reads TGTGCCAGCAGCTCCGCCGAGTTCCCCCACAACAATGAGCAGTTCTTC. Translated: CASSSAEFPHNNEQFF. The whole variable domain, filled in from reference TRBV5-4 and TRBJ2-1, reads ETGVTQSPTHLIKTRGQQVTLRCSSQSGHNTVSWYQQALGQGPQFIFQYYREEENGRGNFPPRFSGLQFPNYSSELNVNALELDDSALYLCASSSAEFPHNNEQFFGPGTRLTVL.

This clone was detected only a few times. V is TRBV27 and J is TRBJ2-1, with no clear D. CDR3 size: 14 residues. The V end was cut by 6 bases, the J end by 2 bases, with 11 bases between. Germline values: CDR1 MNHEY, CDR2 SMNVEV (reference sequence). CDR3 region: CASRATETYNEQFF. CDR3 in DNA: TGTGCCAGCAGGGCGACGGAAACCTACAATGAGCAGTTCTTC.

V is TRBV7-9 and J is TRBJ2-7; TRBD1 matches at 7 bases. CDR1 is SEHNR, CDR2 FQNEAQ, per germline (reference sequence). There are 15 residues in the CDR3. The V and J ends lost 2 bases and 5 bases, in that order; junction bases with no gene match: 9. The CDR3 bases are TGTGCCAGCAGCTTAAGGGGGCAGGGGCCCGACGAGCAGTACTTC. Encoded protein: CASSLRGQGPDEQYF.

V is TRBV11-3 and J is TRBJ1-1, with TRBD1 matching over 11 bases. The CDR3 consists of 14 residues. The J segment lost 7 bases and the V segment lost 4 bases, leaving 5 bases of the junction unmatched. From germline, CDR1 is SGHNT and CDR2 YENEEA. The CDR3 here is CASSSGQGVGEAFF. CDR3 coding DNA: TGTGCCAGCAGCTCGGGACAGGGGGTGGGTGAAGCTTTCTTT.

The DNA of the CDR3 is TGTGCCAGTAGTATACAGGGAGGGAACTACGAGCAGTACTTC. It specifies CASSIQGGNYEQYF. V is TRBV19 and J is TRBJ2-7; 7 bases agree with TRBD2. This CDR3 contains 14 residues. Germline-derived CDR1 and CDR2 are LNHDA and SQIVND (reference sequence). The ends lost 2 bases at V and 3 bases at J; junction bases unmatched: 4.

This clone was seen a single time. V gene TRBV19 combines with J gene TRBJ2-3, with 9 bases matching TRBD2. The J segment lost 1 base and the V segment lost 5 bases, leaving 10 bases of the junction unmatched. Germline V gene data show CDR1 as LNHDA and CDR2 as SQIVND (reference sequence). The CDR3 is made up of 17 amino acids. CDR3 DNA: TGTGCCAGTAGTGTGAAACAGGGACTAGCCGGCACAGATACGCAGTATTTT. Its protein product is CASSVKQGLAGTDTQYF.

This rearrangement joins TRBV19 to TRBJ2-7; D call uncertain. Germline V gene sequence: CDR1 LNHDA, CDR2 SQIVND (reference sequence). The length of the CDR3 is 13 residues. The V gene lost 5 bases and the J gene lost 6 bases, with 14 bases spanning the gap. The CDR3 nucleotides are TGTGCCAGTAGTCTCAGATACATCTCCGAGCAGTACTTC. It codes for CASSLRYISEQYF.

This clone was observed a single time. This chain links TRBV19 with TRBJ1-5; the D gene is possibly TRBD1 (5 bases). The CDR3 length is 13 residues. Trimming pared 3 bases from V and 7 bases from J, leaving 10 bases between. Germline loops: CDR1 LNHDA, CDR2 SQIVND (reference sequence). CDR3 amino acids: CASSMGGTQPQHF. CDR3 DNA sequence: TGTGCCAGTAGTATGGGGGGGACGCAGCCCCAGCATTTT.

In DNA form, the CDR3 reads TGTGCCAGCAGCTCACAAGACCTAGAGCCCAACTATGGCTACACCTTC. Translating gives CASSSQDLEPNYGYTF. The chain carries TRBV9 and TRBJ1-2; D unclear. The V gene lost 4 bases and the J gene lost 2 bases, with 18 bases spanning the gap. The V gene's germline CDR1 is SGDLS and CDR2 YYNGEE. This CDR3 region has 16 residues.

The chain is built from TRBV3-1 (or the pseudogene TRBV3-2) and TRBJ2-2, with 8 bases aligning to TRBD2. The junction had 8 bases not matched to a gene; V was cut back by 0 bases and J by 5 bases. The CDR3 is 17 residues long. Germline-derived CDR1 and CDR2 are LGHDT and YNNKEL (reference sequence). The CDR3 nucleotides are TGTGCCAGCAGCCAAGATAGGGGACTAGTAGATACCGGGGAGCTGTTTTTT. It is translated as CASSQDRGLVDTGELFF.

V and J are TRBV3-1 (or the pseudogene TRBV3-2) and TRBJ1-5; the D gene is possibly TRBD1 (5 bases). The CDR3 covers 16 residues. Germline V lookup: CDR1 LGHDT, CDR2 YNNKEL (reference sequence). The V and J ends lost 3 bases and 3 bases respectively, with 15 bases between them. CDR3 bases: TGTGCCAGCAGCCACAAACCAGAAGGGGACAATCAGCCCCAGCATTTT. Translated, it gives CASSHKPEGDNQPQHF.

The chain's CDR3 is CATTPGISSGYEQYF. The DNA of the CDR3 is TGTGCCACCACCCCTGGTATTAGTAGCGGCTACGAGCAGTACTTC. The chain joins TRBV19 to TRBJ2-7; TRBD2 might be the D (6 bases). Germline V gene lookup returns CDR1 LNHDA and CDR2 SQIVND (reference sequence). This CDR3 is 15 amino acids long. V lost 10 bases and J 3 bases, leaving 22 bases between the germline ends.

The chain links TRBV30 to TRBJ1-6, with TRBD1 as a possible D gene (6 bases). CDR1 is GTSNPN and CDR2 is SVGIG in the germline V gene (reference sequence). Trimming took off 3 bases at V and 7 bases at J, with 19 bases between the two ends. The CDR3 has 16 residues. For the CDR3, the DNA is TGTGCCTGGAGATGGGACAATGTATGGGCGAATTCACCCCTCCACTTT. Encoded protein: CAWRWDNVWANSPLHF.